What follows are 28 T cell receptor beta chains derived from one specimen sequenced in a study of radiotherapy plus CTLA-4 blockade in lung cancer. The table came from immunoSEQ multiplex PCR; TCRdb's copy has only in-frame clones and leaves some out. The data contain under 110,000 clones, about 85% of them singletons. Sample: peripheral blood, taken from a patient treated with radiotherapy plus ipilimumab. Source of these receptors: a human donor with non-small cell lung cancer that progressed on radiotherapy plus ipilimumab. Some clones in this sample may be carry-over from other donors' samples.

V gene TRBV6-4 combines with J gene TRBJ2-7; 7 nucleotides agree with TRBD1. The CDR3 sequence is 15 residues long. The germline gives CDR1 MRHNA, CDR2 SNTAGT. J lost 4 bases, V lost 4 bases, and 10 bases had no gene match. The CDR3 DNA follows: TGTGCCAGCAGTGTCCTCCGGGACAGAGAGTACGAGCAGTACTTC. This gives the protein CASSVLRDREYEQYF.

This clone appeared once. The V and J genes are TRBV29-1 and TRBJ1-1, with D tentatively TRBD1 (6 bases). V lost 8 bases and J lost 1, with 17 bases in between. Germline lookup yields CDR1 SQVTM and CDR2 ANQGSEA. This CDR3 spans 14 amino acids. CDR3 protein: CSSTDRPRNTEAFF. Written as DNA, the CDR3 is TGCAGCTCAACCGACAGGCCTAGGAACACTGAAGCTTTCTTT.

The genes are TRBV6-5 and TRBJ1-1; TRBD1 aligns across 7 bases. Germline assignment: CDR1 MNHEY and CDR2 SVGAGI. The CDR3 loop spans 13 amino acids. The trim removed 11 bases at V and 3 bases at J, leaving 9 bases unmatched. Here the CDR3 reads CACQRGPDTEAFF. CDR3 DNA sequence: TGTGCCTGCCAAAGGGGGCCTGACACTGAAGCTTTCTTT.

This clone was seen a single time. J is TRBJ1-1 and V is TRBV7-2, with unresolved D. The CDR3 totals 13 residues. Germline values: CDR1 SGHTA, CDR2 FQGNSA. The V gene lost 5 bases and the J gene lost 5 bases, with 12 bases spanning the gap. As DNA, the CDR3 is TGTGCCAGCAGCCTCCGGGCATTTACTGAAGCTTTCTTT. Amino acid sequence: CASSLRAFTEAFF. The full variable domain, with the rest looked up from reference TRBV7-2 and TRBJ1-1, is GAGVSQSPSNKVTEKGKDVELRCDPISGHTALYWYRQSLGQGLEFLIYFQGNSAPDKSGLPSDRFSAERTGGSVSTLTIQRTQQEDSAVYLCASSLRAFTEAFFGQGTRLTVV.

In DNA, the CDR3 is TGCGCCAGCAGCCAGCAACAGCGGGGGTACAATGAGCAGTTCTTC. As protein: CASSQQQRGYNEQFF. The chain recombines TRBV5-1 with TRBJ2-1; 8 nucleotides align to TRBD2. The junction had 7 bases not matched to a gene; V was cut back by 4 bases and J by 4 bases. The CDR3 is made up of 15 amino acids. The germline V gene encodes CDR1 SGHRS and CDR2 YFSETQ. Full variable domain (outside the CDR3, taken from reference TRBV5-1 and TRBJ2-1): KAGVTQTPRYLIKTRGQQVTLSCSPISGHRSVSWYQQTPGQGLQFLFEYFSETQRNKGNFPGRFSGRQFSNSRSEMNVSTLELGDSALYLCASSQQQRGYNEQFFGPGTRLTVL.

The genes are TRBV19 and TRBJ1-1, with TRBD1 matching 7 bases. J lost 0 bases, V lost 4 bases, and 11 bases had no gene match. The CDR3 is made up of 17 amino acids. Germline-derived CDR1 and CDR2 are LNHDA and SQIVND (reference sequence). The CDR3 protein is CASSTKPGQILNTEAFF. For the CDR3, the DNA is TGTGCCAGTAGTACAAAACCGGGACAGATATTGAACACTGAAGCTTTCTTT.

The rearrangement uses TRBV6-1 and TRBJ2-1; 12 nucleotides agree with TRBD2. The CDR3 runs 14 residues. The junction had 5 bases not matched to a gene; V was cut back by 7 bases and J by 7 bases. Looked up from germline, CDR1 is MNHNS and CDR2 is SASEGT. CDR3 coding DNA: TGTGCCAGCATCCCTAGCGGGGGGGCTAATGAGCAGTTCTTC. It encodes CASIPSGGANEQFF.

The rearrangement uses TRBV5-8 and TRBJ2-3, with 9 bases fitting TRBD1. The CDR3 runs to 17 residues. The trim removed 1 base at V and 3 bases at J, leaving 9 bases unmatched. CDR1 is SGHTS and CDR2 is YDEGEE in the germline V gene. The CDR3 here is CASSLLGTGYSTDTQYF. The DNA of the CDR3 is TGTGCCAGCAGCTTGCTGGGGACAGGGTATAGTACAGATACGCAGTATTTT.

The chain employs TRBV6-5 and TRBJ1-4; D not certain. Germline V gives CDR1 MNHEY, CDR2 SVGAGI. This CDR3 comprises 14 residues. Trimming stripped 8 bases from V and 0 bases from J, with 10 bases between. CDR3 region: CASARIATNEKLFF. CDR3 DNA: TGTGCCAGCGCTAGAATTGCAACTAATGAAAAACTGTTTTTT.

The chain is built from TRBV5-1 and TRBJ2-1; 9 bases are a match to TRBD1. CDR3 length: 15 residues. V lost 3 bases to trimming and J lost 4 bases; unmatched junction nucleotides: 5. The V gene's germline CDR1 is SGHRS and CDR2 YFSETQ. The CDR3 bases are TGCGCCAGCAGCTGGGGACAGGGAATTTACAATGAGCAGTTCTTC. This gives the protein CASSWGQGIYNEQFF.

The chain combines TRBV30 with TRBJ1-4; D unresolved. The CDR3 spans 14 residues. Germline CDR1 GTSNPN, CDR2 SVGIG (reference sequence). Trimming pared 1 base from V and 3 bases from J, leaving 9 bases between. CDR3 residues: CAWSGRFSNEKLFF. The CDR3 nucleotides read TGTGCCTGGAGTGGGAGGTTTTCTAATGAAAAACTGTTTTTT.

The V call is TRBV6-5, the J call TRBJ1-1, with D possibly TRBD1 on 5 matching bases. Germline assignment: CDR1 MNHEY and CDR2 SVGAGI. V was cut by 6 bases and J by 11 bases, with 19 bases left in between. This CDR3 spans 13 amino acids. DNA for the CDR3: TGTGCCAGCAGGCAAAACCGGGACCTGGGGGCTTTCTTT. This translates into CASRQNRDLGAFF.

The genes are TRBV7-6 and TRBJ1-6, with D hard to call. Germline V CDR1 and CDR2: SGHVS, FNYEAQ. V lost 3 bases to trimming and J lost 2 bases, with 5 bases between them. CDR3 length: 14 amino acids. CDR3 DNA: TGTGCCAGCAGCTTGAGTACCTATAATTCACCCCTCCACTTT. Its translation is CASSLSTYNSPLHF.

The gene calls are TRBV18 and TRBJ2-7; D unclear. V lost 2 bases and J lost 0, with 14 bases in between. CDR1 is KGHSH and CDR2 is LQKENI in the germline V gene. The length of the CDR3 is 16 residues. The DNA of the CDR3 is TGTGCCAGCTCACCAGTTACTCCTGAATTCTCCTACGAGCAGTACTTC. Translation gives CASSPVTPEFSYEQYF.

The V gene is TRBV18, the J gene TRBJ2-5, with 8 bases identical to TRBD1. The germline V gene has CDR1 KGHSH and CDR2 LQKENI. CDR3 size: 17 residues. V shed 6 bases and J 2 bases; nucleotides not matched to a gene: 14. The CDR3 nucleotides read TGTGCCAGCTCCCCCCAGGCCAGGGGGCGCTGGCAAGAGACCCAGTACTTC. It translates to CASSPQARGRWQETQYF.

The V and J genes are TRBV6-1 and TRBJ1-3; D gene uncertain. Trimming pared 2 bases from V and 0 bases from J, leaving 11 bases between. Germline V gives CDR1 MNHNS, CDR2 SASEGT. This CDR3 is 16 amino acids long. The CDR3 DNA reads TGTGCCAGCAGTGAATATTTACGGGGCTCTGGAAACACCATATATTTT. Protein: CASSEYLRGSGNTIYF.

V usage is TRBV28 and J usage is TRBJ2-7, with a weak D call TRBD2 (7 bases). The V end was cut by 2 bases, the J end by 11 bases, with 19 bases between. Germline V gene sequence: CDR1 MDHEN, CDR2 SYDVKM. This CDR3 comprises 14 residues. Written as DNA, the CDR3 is TGTGCCAGCAGTTTACAGAGCCATGGGGGGGCGGAGTACTTC. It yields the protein CASSLQSHGGAEYF. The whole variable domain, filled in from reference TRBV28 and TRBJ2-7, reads DVKVTQSSRYLVKRTGEKVFLECVQDMDHENMFWYRQDPGLGLRLIYFSYDVKMKEKGDIPEGYSVSREKKERFSLILESASTNQTSMYLCASSLQSHGGAEYFGPGTRLTVT.

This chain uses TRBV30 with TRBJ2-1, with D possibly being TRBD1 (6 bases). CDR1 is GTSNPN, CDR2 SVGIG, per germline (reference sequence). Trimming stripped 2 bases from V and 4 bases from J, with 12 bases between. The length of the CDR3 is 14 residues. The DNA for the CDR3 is TGTGCCTGGAGTCCATGGACAGCTTACAATGAGCAGTTCTTC. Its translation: CAWSPWTAYNEQFF.

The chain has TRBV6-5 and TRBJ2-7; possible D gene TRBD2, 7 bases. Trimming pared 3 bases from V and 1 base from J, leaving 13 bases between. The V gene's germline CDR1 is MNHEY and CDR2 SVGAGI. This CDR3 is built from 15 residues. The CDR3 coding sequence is TGTGCCAGCAGTTATGGGGGGGCCCAATCCTACGAGCAGTACTTC. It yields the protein CASSYGGAQSYEQYF.

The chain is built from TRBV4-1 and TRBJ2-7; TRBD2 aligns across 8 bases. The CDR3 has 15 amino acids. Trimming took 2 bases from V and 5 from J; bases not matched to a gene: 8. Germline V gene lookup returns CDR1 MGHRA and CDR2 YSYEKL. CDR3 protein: CASSQPGGLGDEQYF. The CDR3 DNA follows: TGCGCCAGCAGCCAACCGGGGGGGCTGGGCGACGAGCAGTACTTC.

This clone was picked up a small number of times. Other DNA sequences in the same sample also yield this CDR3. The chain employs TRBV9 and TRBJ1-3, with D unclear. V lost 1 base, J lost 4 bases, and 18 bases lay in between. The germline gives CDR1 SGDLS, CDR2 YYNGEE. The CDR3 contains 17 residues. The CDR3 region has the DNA TGTGCCAGCAGCGTAACCCCGGTGATAGGGTCGGGAAACACCATATATTTT. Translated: CASSVTPVIGSGNTIYF.

The CDR3 sequence is CATSRDAAGSTDTQYF. In DNA form, the CDR3 reads TGTGCCACCAGCAGAGACGCAGCGGGGAGTACAGATACGCAGTATTTT. The rearrangement links TRBV15 to TRBJ2-3, with 7 bases identical to TRBD2. V was clipped by 0 bases and J by 3 bases; unmatched bases: 6. Germline-derived CDR1 and CDR2 are LNHNV and YYDKDF (reference sequence). The CDR3 is 16 residues long.

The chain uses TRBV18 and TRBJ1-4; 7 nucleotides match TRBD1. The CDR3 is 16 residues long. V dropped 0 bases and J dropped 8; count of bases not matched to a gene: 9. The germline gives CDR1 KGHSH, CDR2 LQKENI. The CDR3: CASSPPMPGGLEKLFF. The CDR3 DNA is TGTGCCAGCTCACCACCGATGCCAGGGGGTTTGGAAAAACTGTTTTTT. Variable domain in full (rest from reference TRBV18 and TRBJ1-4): NAGVMQNPRHLVRRRGQEARLRCSPMKGHSHVYWYRQLPEEGLKFMVYLQKENIIDESGMPKERFSAEFPKEGPSILRIQQVVRGDSAAYFCASSPPMPGGLEKLFFGSGTQLSVL.

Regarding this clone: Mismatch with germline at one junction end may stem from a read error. This CDR3 is CASSLTLNTGELFF. CDR3 sequence (DNA): TGTGCTAGCAGCTTAACCCTGAACACCGGGGAGCTGTTTTTT. V and J are TRBV7-7 and TRBJ2-2; no reliable D call. The germline gives CDR1 SSHAT, CDR2 FNYEAQ (reference sequence). This CDR3 has 14 residues. The variable domain in full, completed from reference TRBV7-7 and TRBJ2-2, reads GAGVSQSPRYKVTKRGQDVTLRCDPISSHATLYWYQQALGQGPEFLTYFNYEAQPDKSGLPSDRFSAERPEGSISTLTIQRTEQRDSAMYRCASSLTLNTGELFFGEGSRLTVL.

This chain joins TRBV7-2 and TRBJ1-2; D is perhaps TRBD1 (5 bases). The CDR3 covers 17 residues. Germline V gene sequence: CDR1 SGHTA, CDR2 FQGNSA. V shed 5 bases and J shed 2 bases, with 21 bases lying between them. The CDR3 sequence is CASSILRREGSNYGYTF. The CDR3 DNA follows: TGTGCCAGCAGCATTCTCCGAAGGGAGGGGTCGAACTATGGCTACACCTTC.

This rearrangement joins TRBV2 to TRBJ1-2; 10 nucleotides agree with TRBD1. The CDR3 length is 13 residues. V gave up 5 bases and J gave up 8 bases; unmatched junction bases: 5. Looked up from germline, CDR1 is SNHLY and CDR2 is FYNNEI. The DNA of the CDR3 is TGTGCCAGCAGTCAGGGACAGGGGCTCGGCTACACCTTC. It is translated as CASSQGQGLGYTF.

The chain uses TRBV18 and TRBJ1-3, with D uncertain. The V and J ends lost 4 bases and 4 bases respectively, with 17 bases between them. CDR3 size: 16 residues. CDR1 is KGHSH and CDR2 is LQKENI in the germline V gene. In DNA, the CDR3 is TGTGCCAGCTCACTCACATCCGGGGTATCCGGAAACACCATATATTTT. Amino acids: CASSLTSGVSGNTIYF.

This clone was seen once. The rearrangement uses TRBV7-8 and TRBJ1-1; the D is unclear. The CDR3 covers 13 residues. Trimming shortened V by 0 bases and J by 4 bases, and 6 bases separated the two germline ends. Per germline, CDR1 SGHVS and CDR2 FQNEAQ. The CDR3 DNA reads TGTGCCAGCAGCTTAGCTTCTTCCACTGAAGCTTTCTTT. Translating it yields CASSLASSTEAFF.